The present T cell receptor beta chain was sequenced within a study of blood T cell repertoires in COVID-19. Germline V gives CDR1 SGHDN, CDR2 FVKESK. The CDR3 has 12 amino acids. Between the trimmed V and J ends, which lost 0 bases and 6 bases, there was a span of 3 bases. TCRdb's table, derived via immunoSEQ multiplex PCR, lists solely in-frame clones and lacks some. The data contain 250,000 to 350,000 clones, more than 85% of them singletons. The sample was PBMCs or T cells enriched from blood (not recorded which). The TCR was taken from a woman in her 30s who had recovered from COVID-19. The rearrangement links TRBV14 to TRBJ1-5; D not certain. The DNA for the CDR3 is TGTGCCAGCAGCCAAGAGAGTCAGCCCCAGCATTTT. This translates into CASSQESQPQHF.